The T cell receptor (beta chain) described here comes from a study of beta chain features in type 1 diabetes. The length of the CDR3 is 14 residues. Germline values: CDR1 GTSNPN, CDR2 SVGIG (reference sequence). Trimming stripped 0 bases from V and 4 bases from J, with 12 bases between. The study's findings and limits: Researchers report that Type 1 diabetes patients had moderately but significantly shorter TCRB CDR3s across all four CD4+ subsets.

Points on this clone: The antigen remains unidentified.

The sequenced template was cDNA made from the entire isolated RNA. The repertoire was sequenced with immunoSEQ multiplex PCR; TCRdb's copy has only in-frame clones and lacks some. The sample gives some 150,000 clones, 10% to 15% of which show up once; 1.3% is in the top ten. J is TRBJ1-2 and V is TRBV30; D may be TRBD1 (5 bases). The receptor was isolated from a man younger than 30 with type 1 diabetes. Sequenced: central memory CD4+ T cells from blood. The CDR3 DNA follows: TGTGCCTGGAGTGTACTTGAGGGGAGCTATGGCTACACCTTC. Amino acids: CAWSVLEGSYGYTF.